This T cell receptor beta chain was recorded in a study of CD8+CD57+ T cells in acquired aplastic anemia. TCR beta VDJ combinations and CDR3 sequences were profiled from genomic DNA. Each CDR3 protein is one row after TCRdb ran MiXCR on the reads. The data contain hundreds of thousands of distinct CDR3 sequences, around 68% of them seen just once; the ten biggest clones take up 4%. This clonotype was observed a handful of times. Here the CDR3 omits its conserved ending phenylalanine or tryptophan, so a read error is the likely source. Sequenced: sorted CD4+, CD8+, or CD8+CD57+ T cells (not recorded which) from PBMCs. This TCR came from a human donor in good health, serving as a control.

CDR3 nucleotides: TGTGCCAGCAGTCAAGAAGCAGGTTCGGGAAACACCATATATTCT. Its protein is CASSQEAGSGNTIYS. The chain joins TRBV6-2 or TRBV6-3 to TRBJ1-3, with D hard to call. CDR3 length equals 15 residues. In germline, CDR1 is MNHEY, CDR2 SVGEGT. The V end was cut by 5 bases, the J end by 4 bases, with 15 bases between.